This entry describes one T cell receptor (beta chain). The sample is drawn from a study of blood T cell repertoires in COVID-19. Study at large: Spain, Italy and the United States supplied samples that represented acute and convalescent COVID-19.

V was trimmed by 6 bases and J by 8 bases, leaving 8 bases between them. The CDR3 sequence is 12 residues long. Assay: immunoSEQ multiplex PCR; the TCRdb copy retains only in-frame clones and omits some. The table shows some 93,000 clones, with roughly three quarters occurring only once. Input material: peripheral blood. V and J are TRBV12-3 or TRBV12-4 and TRBJ1-6, with a tentative D call TRBD1 (5 bases). The source is a human donor in a cohort sampled during active COVID-19. CDR3 in amino acids: CASSRDDSPLHF. The CDR3 DNA is TGTGCCAGCAGCAGGGATGATTCACCCCTCCACTTT.